This T cell receptor beta chain came from a study of shared clonotypes between healthy human individuals. Study information: A donor's plate count was three for CD4 naive and three for CD4 memory; CD8 naive had two and CD8 memory one.

In regard to this clone: It is unclear where the CDR3 begins or ends on the DNA, so no DNA is shown, and the CDR3 is as TCRdb lists it.

Naive CD8 cells comprised CD45RO-negative, CCR7-positively selected cells, excluding terminally differentiated effector memory CD45RA+ cells. Some clones are missing from TCRdb's copy, which holds only in-frame ones; the method was immunoSEQ multiplex PCR. The repertoire holds about 650,000 clones, with roughly 95% as singletons. The CDR3 is 13 amino acids in total, end residues counted. Germline V gene lookup returns CDR1 SGHNT and CDR2 YYREEE (reference sequence). The chain has TRBV5-4 and TRBJ2-7; the D call in the table, TRBD2, was not verified against the DNA. The sequenced sample was naive CD8+ T cells sorted from blood. This TCR was recovered from a woman aged 25 to 39 in good health. The chain's CDR3 is CASSFGPGGEQYF.